Listed below are T cell receptor beta chains from one sample, sequenced in a study of T cell responses to AZD1222 COVID-19 vaccine. Clones were sequenced by immunoSEQ multiplex PCR, and TCRdb holds only the in-frame ones, with some missing. The table shows 100,000 to 150,000 clones, with approximately 90% occurring only once. Material: peripheral blood, obtained 28 days after the second AZD1222 dose. These receptors all come from an adult who received the AZD1222 COVID-19 vaccine. CDR3s include the opening cysteine and the closing phenylalanine or tryptophan. Fields, in order: J gene, D gene, clone size, V gene, CDR3 protein, CDR3 DNA. A D gene is named only where the DNA matches it firmly. Rows may omit the clone size; those that give it use once, few, many or a size class.

j_gene: TRBJ2-1; d_gene: TRBD2; abundance: once; v_gene: TRBV9; CDR3aa: CASSPSGRADNEQFF; CDR3nt: TGTGCCAGCAGCCCTAGCGGGAGGGCCGATAATGAGCAGTTCTTC
j_gene: TRBJ2-5; d_gene: -; abundance: -; v_gene: TRBV7-9; CDR3aa: CASSLGRRGTGGETQYF; CDR3nt: TGTGCCAGCAGCTTAGGGCGGCGGGGAACCGGCGGGGAGACCCAGTACTTC
j_gene: TRBJ1-4; d_gene: TRBD1; abundance: -; v_gene: TRBV2; CDR3aa: CASSDRDRGPANEKLFF; CDR3nt: TGTGCCAGCAGTGACCGGGACAGGGGGCCCGCTAATGAAAAACTGTTTTTT
j_gene: TRBJ2-6; d_gene: -; abundance: -; v_gene: TRBV12-3/TRBV12-4; CDR3aa: CASRRSGANVLTF; CDR3nt: TGTGCCAGCAGGCGTTCTGGGGCCAACGTCCTGACTTTC
j_gene: TRBJ1-4; d_gene: TRBD1; abundance: -; v_gene: TRBV5-1; CDR3aa: CASSVTGTGVEKLFF; CDR3nt: TGCGCCAGCAGCGTCACCGGGACAGGGGTCGAAAAACTGTTTTTT
j_gene: TRBJ2-2; d_gene: -; abundance: -; v_gene: TRBV7-9; CDR3aa: CASSLKNTGELFF; CDR3nt: TGTGCCAGCAGCTTAAAAAACACCGGGGAGCTGTTTTTT
j_gene: TRBJ2-7; d_gene: -; abundance: -; v_gene: TRBV5-4; CDR3aa: CASSLAGSIYEQYF; CDR3nt: TGTGCCAGCAGCTTGGCCGGGTCAATCTACGAGCAGTACTTC
j_gene: TRBJ2-7; d_gene: TRBD1; abundance: -; v_gene: TRBV3-1/TRBV3-2; CDR3aa: CASSRAGTGGYEQYF; CDR3nt: TGTGCCAGCAGCCGCGCCGGGACAGGGGGGTACGAGCAGTACTTC
j_gene: TRBJ1-5; d_gene: TRBD1; abundance: -; v_gene: TRBV6-5; CDR3aa: CASSRRQGDNQPQHF; CDR3nt: TGTGCCAGCAGTCGCCGACAGGGGGACAATCAGCCCCAGCATTTT
j_gene: TRBJ2-7; d_gene: -; abundance: -; v_gene: TRBV29-1; CDR3aa: CSVARTVSSYEQYF; CDR3nt: TGCAGCGTGGCCAGGACGGTGAGCTCCTACGAGCAGTACTTC
j_gene: TRBJ2-7; d_gene: -; abundance: -; v_gene: TRBV4-1; CDR3aa: CASSQGRTYEQYF; CDR3nt: TGCGCCAGCAGCCAAGGACGGACCTACGAGCAGTACTTC
j_gene: TRBJ1-1; d_gene: -; abundance: -; v_gene: TRBV18; CDR3aa: CASSPPVGGLNTEAFF; CDR3nt: TGTGCCAGCTCACCACCAGTCGGCGGTTTGAACACTGAAGCTTTCTTT
j_gene: TRBJ2-1; d_gene: TRBD2; abundance: -; v_gene: TRBV18; CDR3aa: CASSPGLAGDQFF; CDR3nt: TGTGCCAGCTCACCGGGACTAGCGGGAGACCAGTTCTTC
j_gene: TRBJ2-1; d_gene: -; abundance: -; v_gene: TRBV5-1; CDR3aa: CASSLLLGGPGGDNNEQFF; CDR3nt: TGCGCCAGCAGCTTGCTATTAGGCGGACCAGGCGGCGACAACAATGAGCAGTTCTTC
j_gene: TRBJ2-2; d_gene: -; abundance: -; v_gene: TRBV7-3; CDR3aa: CASSLIQWTGELFF; CDR3nt: TGTGCCAGCAGCCTCATCCAGTGGACCGGGGAGCTGTTTTTT
j_gene: TRBJ1-5; d_gene: -; abundance: once; v_gene: TRBV27; CDR3aa: CASRNPGAPNQPQHF; CDR3nt: TGTGCCAGCAGGAACCCGGGGGCGCCCAATCAGCCCCAGCATTTT
j_gene: TRBJ1-6; d_gene: -; abundance: -; v_gene: TRBV5-4; CDR3aa: CASSLMSQTSNSPLHF; CDR3nt: TGTGCCAGCAGCTTAATGTCTCAAACCTCAAATTCACCCCTCCACTTT
j_gene: TRBJ1-5; d_gene: -; abundance: -; v_gene: TRBV27; CDR3aa: CASRKNSVYSNQPQHF; CDR3nt: TGTGCCAGCAGGAAGAACTCGGTTTATAGCAATCAGCCCCAGCATTTT
j_gene: TRBJ2-3; d_gene: TRBD2; abundance: -; v_gene: TRBV5-6; CDR3aa: CASSLRTSGGSDTQYF; CDR3nt: TGTGCCAGCAGCTTGCGGACTAGCGGAGGGTCAGATACGCAGTATTTT
j_gene: TRBJ2-6; d_gene: -; abundance: -; v_gene: TRBV29-1; CDR3aa: CSVLKEGVSGANVLTF; CDR3nt: TGCAGCGTTTTGAAGGAGGGGGTCTCTGGGGCCAACGTCCTGACTTTC
j_gene: TRBJ1-1; d_gene: TRBD1; abundance: -; v_gene: TRBV28; CDR3aa: CASSLKQGDYEAFF; CDR3nt: TGTGCCAGCAGTTTAAAGCAGGGGGACTATGAAGCTTTCTTT
j_gene: TRBJ2-3; d_gene: -; abundance: once; v_gene: TRBV18; CDR3aa: CASSPLGWDTQYF; CDR3nt: TGTGCCAGCTCACCATTAGGGTGGGATACGCAGTATTTT
j_gene: TRBJ1-1; d_gene: -; abundance: -; v_gene: TRBV5-1; CDR3aa: CASSPGPGNTEAFF; CDR3nt: TGCGCCAGCAGCCCCGGTCCGGGGAACACTGAAGCTTTCTTT
j_gene: TRBJ1-5; d_gene: -; abundance: -; v_gene: TRBV5-1; CDR3aa: CASSLGLNNQPQHF; CDR3nt: TGCGCCAGCAGCCTCGGACTGAACAATCAGCCCCAGCATTTT
j_gene: TRBJ1-6; d_gene: -; abundance: once; v_gene: TRBV3-1/TRBV3-2; CDR3aa: CASSQSREGPLHF; CDR3nt: TGTGCCAGCAGCCAGTCCAGGGAGGGGCCCCTCCACTTT
j_gene: TRBJ1-1; d_gene: -; abundance: -; v_gene: TRBV7-3; CDR3aa: CASSLEGGTEAFF; CDR3nt: TGTGCCAGCAGCTTAGAAGGGGGTACTGAAGCTTTCTTT
j_gene: TRBJ2-7; d_gene: -; abundance: -; v_gene: TRBV5-4; CDR3aa: CASREVLADYEQYF; CDR3nt: TGTGCCAGTCGCGAGGTATTAGCGGATTACGAGCAGTACTTC
j_gene: TRBJ1-2; d_gene: -; abundance: -; v_gene: TRBV30; CDR3aa: CAWRGTPWGGYTF; CDR3nt: TGTGCCTGGAGGGGAACTCCTTGGGGTGGCTACACCTTC
j_gene: TRBJ1-1; d_gene: -; abundance: -; v_gene: TRBV5-1; CDR3aa: CASMSQGTAFF; CDR3nt: TGCGCCAGCATGAGCCAAGGGACAGCTTTCTTT
j_gene: TRBJ2-2; d_gene: -; abundance: -; v_gene: TRBV19; CDR3aa: CASRTSNGPGELFF; CDR3nt: TGTGCCAGTAGGACATCTAACGGGCCCGGGGAGCTGTTTTTT
j_gene: TRBJ1-6; d_gene: -; abundance: -; v_gene: TRBV6-5; CDR3aa: CASSDLSPLHF; CDR3nt: TGTGCCAGCAGCGATCTTTCACCCCTCCACTTT
j_gene: TRBJ2-7; d_gene: TRBD1; abundance: -; v_gene: TRBV7-9; CDR3aa: CASSHPGQNYEQYF; CDR3nt: TGTGCCAGCAGCCATCCGGGACAGAACTACGAGCAGTACTTC
j_gene: TRBJ1-3; d_gene: -; abundance: -; v_gene: TRBV3-1/TRBV3-2; CDR3aa: CASSPQGLSGNTIYF; CDR3nt: TGTGCCAGCAGCCCACAGGGACTCTCTGGAAACACCATATATTTT
j_gene: TRBJ1-2; d_gene: -; abundance: once; v_gene: TRBV6-2/TRBV6-3; CDR3aa: CASSSWEGFYGYTF; CDR3nt: TGTGCCAGCAGTTCCTGGGAGGGCTTCTATGGCTACACCTTC
j_gene: TRBJ2-2; d_gene: -; abundance: once; v_gene: TRBV5-1; CDR3aa: CASSLGTPTAGELFF; CDR3nt: TGCGCCAGCAGCCTTGGGACCCCTACTGCCGGGGAGCTGTTTTTT
j_gene: TRBJ2-1; d_gene: -; abundance: -; v_gene: TRBV11-2; CDR3aa: CASSLASAYNEQFF; CDR3nt: TGTGCCAGCAGCTTAGCTAGCGCGTACAATGAGCAGTTCTTC
j_gene: TRBJ1-6; d_gene: -; abundance: -; v_gene: TRBV4-1; CDR3aa: CASRDREYSPLHF; CDR3nt: TGCGCCTCCAGAGACAGAGAATATTCACCCCTCCACTTT
j_gene: TRBJ1-6; d_gene: -; abundance: -; v_gene: TRBV28; CDR3aa: CASSFLSRTPLHF; CDR3nt: TGTGCCAGCAGTTTTTTATCTCGGACACCCCTCCACTTT
j_gene: TRBJ1-2; d_gene: -; abundance: -; v_gene: TRBV3-1/TRBV3-2; CDR3aa: CASSLRRQKVNYGYTF; CDR3nt: TGTGCCAGCAGCCTGAGGCGACAGAAAGTAAACTATGGCTACACCTTC
j_gene: TRBJ1-1; d_gene: -; abundance: -; v_gene: TRBV5-1; CDR3aa: CASSSPTGYGGEAFF; CDR3nt: TGCGCCAGCAGCTCCCCAACAGGGTATGGTGGTGAAGCTTTCTTT
j_gene: TRBJ1-2; d_gene: -; abundance: -; v_gene: TRBV7-9; CDR3aa: CASSPQGPNYGYTF; CDR3nt: TGTGCCAGCAGCCCACAGGGCCCTAACTATGGCTACACCTTC
j_gene: TRBJ2-1; d_gene: TRBD2; abundance: -; v_gene: TRBV18; CDR3aa: CASSPLSPGGPSYNEQFF; CDR3nt: TGTGCCAGCTCACCACTCTCCCCGGGAGGGCCTTCATACAATGAGCAGTTCTTC
j_gene: TRBJ1-6; d_gene: TRBD1; abundance: few; v_gene: TRBV11-2; CDR3aa: CASSLIPGQGRNSPLHF; CDR3nt: TGTGCCAGCAGTCTTATTCCGGGACAGGGGCGTAATTCACCCCTCCACTTT
j_gene: TRBJ1-1; d_gene: -; abundance: -; v_gene: TRBV4-2; CDR3aa: CASSQGGHTEAFF; CDR3nt: TGTGCCAGCAGCCAGGGGGGTCACACTGAAGCTTTCTTT
j_gene: TRBJ2-3; d_gene: TRBD1; abundance: -; v_gene: TRBV29-1; CDR3aa: CSVEGSRQGVDTQYF; CDR3nt: TGCAGCGTTGAAGGGTCGCGACAGGGGGTAGATACGCAGTATTTT
j_gene: TRBJ1-1; d_gene: -; abundance: -; v_gene: TRBV5-8; CDR3aa: CASSLEAATEAFF; CDR3nt: TGTGCCAGCAGCTTGGAGGCGGCAACTGAAGCTTTCTTT
j_gene: TRBJ1-4; d_gene: -; abundance: -; v_gene: TRBV30; CDR3aa: CAWKGLPNEKLFF; CDR3nt: TGTGCCTGGAAGGGCCTCCCTAATGAAAAACTGTTTTTT
j_gene: TRBJ2-1; d_gene: TRBD1; abundance: -; v_gene: TRBV11-3; CDR3aa: CASSRQGQDEQFF; CDR3nt: TGTGCCAGCAGCCGACAGGGTCAAGATGAGCAGTTCTTC
j_gene: TRBJ1-6; d_gene: -; abundance: -; v_gene: TRBV5-1; CDR3aa: CASSDTTYGLNSPLHF; CDR3nt: TGCGCCAGCAGCGATACTACCTATGGACTTAATTCACCCCTCCACTTT
j_gene: TRBJ1-5; d_gene: -; abundance: -; v_gene: TRBV28; CDR3aa: CASSLVGNRNQPQHF; CDR3nt: TGTGCCAGCAGTTTAGTGGGGAATCGCAATCAGCCCCAGCATTTT
j_gene: TRBJ2-4; d_gene: -; abundance: -; v_gene: TRBV5-1; CDR3aa: CASSLLGEAGPKNIQYF; CDR3nt: TGCGCCAGCAGCCTCCTCGGTGAGGCAGGGCCCAAAAACATTCAGTACTTC
j_gene: TRBJ1-4; d_gene: -; abundance: -; v_gene: TRBV2; CDR3aa: CASTGLTNEKLFF; CDR3nt: TGTGCCAGCACTGGCCTAACTAATGAAAAACTGTTTTTT
j_gene: TRBJ2-5; d_gene: TRBD2; abundance: -; v_gene: TRBV7-3; CDR3aa: CASSLIVGGPETQYF; CDR3nt: TGTGCCAGCAGCTTAATAGTGGGAGGGCCAGAGACCCAGTACTTC
j_gene: TRBJ1-1; d_gene: -; abundance: few; v_gene: TRBV19; CDR3aa: CASTAAPTRIYTEAFF; CDR3nt: TGTGCCAGTACCGCTGCCCCGACTCGTATTTACACTGAAGCTTTCTTT
j_gene: TRBJ1-2; d_gene: TRBD1; abundance: -; v_gene: TRBV28; CDR3aa: CASSLGTAGYTF; CDR3nt: TGTGCCAGCAGTTTAGGGACAGCCGGCTACACCTTC
j_gene: TRBJ2-5; d_gene: TRBD1; abundance: -; v_gene: TRBV29-1; CDR3aa: CSATQGEETQYF; CDR3nt: TGCAGCGCTACACAGGGGGAAGAGACCCAGTACTTC
j_gene: TRBJ2-7; d_gene: -; abundance: -; v_gene: TRBV27; CDR3aa: CASSLSVYSSYEQYF; CDR3nt: TGTGCCAGCAGTTTATCGGTCTATAGCTCCTACGAGCAGTACTTC